Detailed here is one T cell receptor beta chain. The data stem from a study of T cell changes during pregnancy in multiple sclerosis. Sequencing used immunoSEQ multiplex PCR; TCRdb keeps in-frame clones, though not all of them. The sample yields roughly 76,000 clones, 85% to 95% seen once. Deletions cut 3 bases from V and 15 bases from J, with 22 bases between. The CDR3 runs to 14 residues. CDR1 SGHDT and CDR2 YYEEEE come from the germline V gene. The chain is built from TRBV5-6 and TRBJ2-1; tentative D call: TRBD2 (6 bases). The clonotype comes from a female donor with multiple sclerosis, enrolled in a pregnancy study. The material sequenced was CD4+ T cells from peripheral blood mononuclear cells, taken in the second trimester of pregnancy. The CDR3: CASSSAGQPLTRFF. The DNA for the CDR3 is TGTGCCAGCAGCTCGGCGGGGCAGCCCTTAACGCGGTTCTTC.